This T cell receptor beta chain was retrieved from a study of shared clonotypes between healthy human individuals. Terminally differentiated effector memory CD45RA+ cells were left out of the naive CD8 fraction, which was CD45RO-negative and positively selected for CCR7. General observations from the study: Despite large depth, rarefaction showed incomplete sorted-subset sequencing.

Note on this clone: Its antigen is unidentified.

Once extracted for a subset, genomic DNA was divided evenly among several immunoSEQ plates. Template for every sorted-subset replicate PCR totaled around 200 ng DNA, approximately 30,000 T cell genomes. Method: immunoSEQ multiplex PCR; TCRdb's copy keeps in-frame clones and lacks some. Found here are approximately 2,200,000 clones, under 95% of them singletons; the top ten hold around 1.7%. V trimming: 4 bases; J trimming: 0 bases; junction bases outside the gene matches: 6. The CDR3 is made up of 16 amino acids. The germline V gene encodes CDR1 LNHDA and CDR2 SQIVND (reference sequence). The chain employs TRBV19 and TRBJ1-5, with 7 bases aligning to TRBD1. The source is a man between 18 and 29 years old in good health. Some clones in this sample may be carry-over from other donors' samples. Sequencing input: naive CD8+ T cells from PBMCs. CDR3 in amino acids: CASSTGTVYSNQPQHF. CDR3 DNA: TGTGCCAGTAGTACAGGGACAGTCTATAGCAATCAGCCCCAGCATTTT. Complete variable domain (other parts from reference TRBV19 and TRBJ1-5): DGGITQSPKYLFRKEGQNVTLSCEQNLNHDAMYWYRQDPGQGLRLIYYSQIVNDFQKGDIAEGYSVSREKKESFPLTVTSAQKNPTAFYLCASSTGTVYSNQPQHFGDGTRLSIL.